Given below is one TCR beta chain in context. Its antigen is not known. This sample was taken from a study of a mutant IDH1 vaccine in newly diagnosed glioma. Turning to the study itself: Across weeks 1, 3, 5, 7, 11, 15, 19 and 23, patients received a vaccination each time, eight in all. Patients were started on vaccination 4-6 weeks after radiotherapy alone, or with temozolomide cycles.

Specified time point: week 11, during vaccination. Vaccinated patients received 300 ug of mutant IDH1 20-mer peptide per dose, with topical imiquimod. Newly diagnosed WHO grade 3 or 4 IDH1-mutant, ATRX-lost astrocytomas were identified in the donors. V was cut by 2 bases and J by 2 bases, with 12 bases left in between. Germline values: CDR1 SQVTM, CDR2 ANQGSEA. This CDR3 is 14 amino acids long. Sequencing was performed with immunoSEQ multiplex PCR; in TCRdb, only in-frame clones are kept and a portion is missing. The sample records some 130,000 clones, roughly 78% being singletons. The receptor was isolated from a man between 35 and 55 years old with glioma. The V gene is TRBV29-1, the J gene TRBJ1-2; D is unclear. Sequencing used PBMCs, obtained from a glioma patient whose treatment included an IDH1 peptide vaccine. The CDR3 region is CSVELLLKNYGYTF. The CDR3 DNA sequence: TGCAGCGTTGAACTGTTATTAAAGAACTATGGCTACACCTTC.